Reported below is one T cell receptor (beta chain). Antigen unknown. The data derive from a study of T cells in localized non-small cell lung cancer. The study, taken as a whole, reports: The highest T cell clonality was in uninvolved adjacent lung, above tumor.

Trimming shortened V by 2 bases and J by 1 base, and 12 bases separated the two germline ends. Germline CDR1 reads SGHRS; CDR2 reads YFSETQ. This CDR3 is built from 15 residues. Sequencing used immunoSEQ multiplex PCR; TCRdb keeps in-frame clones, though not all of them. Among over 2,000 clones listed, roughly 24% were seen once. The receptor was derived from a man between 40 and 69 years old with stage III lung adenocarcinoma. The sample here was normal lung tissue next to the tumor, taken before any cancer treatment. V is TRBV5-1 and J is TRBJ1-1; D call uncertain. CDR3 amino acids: CASSFYYPSNTEAFF. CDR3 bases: TGCGCCAGCAGCTTTTATTATCCGTCGAACACTGAAGCTTTCTTT.